This note documents a single TCR beta chain sequence. These data are taken from a study of human thymus T cells. This table comes from immunoSEQ multiplex PCR, and its TCRdb copy is limited to in-frame clones, with some not included. The sample has roughly 130,000 clones, around 94% seen once. Per the germline V gene, CDR1 is SGHDT and CDR2 is YYEEEE. Trimming cost V 3 bases and J 5 bases, with 23 bases left between them. There are 17 residues in the CDR3. Surgeons resected thymus tissue during corrective heart surgery. V is TRBV5-6 and J is TRBJ2-5, with D possibly TRBD1 on 6 matching bases. This clonotype was obtained from a boy under two years old with a congenital heart defect but otherwise immunologically healthy. Sequencing used thymus tissue. CDR3: CASSCFLLDPQGETQYF. CDR3 DNA sequence: TGTGCCAGCAGCTGCTTCCTTTTAGATCCACAGGGCGAGACCCAGTACTTC.